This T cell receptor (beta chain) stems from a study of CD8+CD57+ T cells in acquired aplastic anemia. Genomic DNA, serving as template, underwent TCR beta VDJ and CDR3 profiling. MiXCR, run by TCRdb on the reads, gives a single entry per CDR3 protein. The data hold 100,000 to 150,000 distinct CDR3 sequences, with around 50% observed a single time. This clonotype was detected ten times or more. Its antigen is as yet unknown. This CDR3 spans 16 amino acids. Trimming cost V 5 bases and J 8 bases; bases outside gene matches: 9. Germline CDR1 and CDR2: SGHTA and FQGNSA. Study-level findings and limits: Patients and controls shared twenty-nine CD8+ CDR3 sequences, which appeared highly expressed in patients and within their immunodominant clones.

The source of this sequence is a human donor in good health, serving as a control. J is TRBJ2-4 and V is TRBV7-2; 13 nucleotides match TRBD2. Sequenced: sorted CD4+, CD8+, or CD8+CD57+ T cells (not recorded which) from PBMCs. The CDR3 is CASSARLAGGRDIQYF. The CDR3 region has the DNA TGTGCCAGCAGCGCCCGACTAGCGGGGGGCAGGGACATTCAGTACTTC.